These T cell receptor beta chains were read from a single sample in a study of shared clonotypes between healthy human individuals. Repertoires were generated with immunoSEQ multiplex PCR, while TCRdb's copy carries only in-frame clones and drops some. In the table there are approximately 1.5 million clones, about 98.5% of which are singletons. Sequenced input: naive CD4+ T cells sorted from blood. Receptor source: a man aged 25 to 40 in good health. Both conserved end residues are part of each CDR3. Fields, in order: CDR3 protein, CDR3 DNA, D gene, clone size, V gene, J gene. A D gene is named only where the DNA matches it firmly. Size values are once, few and many counts, or a class for expanded clones, and some rows have none.

CDR3 protein: CAWSVQVLDTQYF
CDR3 DNA: TGTGCCTGGAGTGTACAAGTATTGGATACGCAGTATTTT
D gene: NA
clone size: NA
V gene: TRBV30
J gene: TRBJ2-3

CDR3 protein: CSVDIEQYNEQFF
CDR3 DNA: TGCAGCGTTGATATAGAACAGTACAATGAGCAGTTCTTC
D gene: NA
clone size: NA
V gene: TRBV29-1
J gene: TRBJ2-1

CDR3 protein: CASRPTSGRVEQFF
CDR3 DNA: TGCGCCAGCCGCCCCACTAGCGGGAGGGTTGAGCAGTTCTTC
D gene: TRBD2
clone size: NA
V gene: TRBV5-1
J gene: TRBJ2-1

CDR3 protein: CASSEQQYTDTQYF
CDR3 DNA: TGTGCCAGCAGCGAACAGCAATACACAGATACGCAGTATTTT
D gene: NA
clone size: NA
V gene: TRBV7-9
J gene: TRBJ2-3

CDR3 protein: CASQGQGSYEQYF
CDR3 DNA: TGTGCCTCTCAGGGACAGGGCTCCTACGAGCAGTACTTC
D gene: TRBD1
clone size: NA
V gene: TRBV2
J gene: TRBJ2-7

CDR3 protein: CASSIWEGQGNQPQHF
CDR3 DNA: TGTGCCAGTAGTATATGGGAGGGACAGGGCAATCAGCCCCAGCATTTT
D gene: TRBD1
clone size: NA
V gene: TRBV19
J gene: TRBJ1-5

CDR3 protein: CASSLYGGGSSTDTQYF
CDR3 DNA: TGTGCCAGCAGCTTATACGGGGGGGGCTCTAGCACAGATACGCAGTATTTT
D gene: TRBD2
clone size: NA
V gene: TRBV11-2
J gene: TRBJ2-3

CDR3 protein: CASSRTSGGYNEQFF
CDR3 DNA: TGTGCCAGCAGTCGGACTAGCGGGGGTTACAATGAGCAGTTCTTC
D gene: TRBD2
clone size: NA
V gene: TRBV7-9
J gene: TRBJ2-1

CDR3 protein: CASSLAGSRKNTGELFF
CDR3 DNA: TGTGCCAGCAGCTTAGCCGGTAGCAGAAAGAACACCGGGGAGCTGTTTTTT
D gene: NA
clone size: NA
V gene: TRBV7-2
J gene: TRBJ2-2

CDR3 protein: CASRLIGQGNTEAFF
CDR3 DNA: TGTGCCAGCAGACTCATAGGACAGGGGAACACTGAAGCTTTCTTT
D gene: TRBD1
clone size: NA
V gene: TRBV2
J gene: TRBJ1-1

CDR3 protein: CSVVSSGRSDEQFF
CDR3 DNA: TGCAGCGTTGTTAGTAGCGGGAGAAGCGATGAGCAGTTCTTC
D gene: TRBD2
clone size: NA
V gene: TRBV29-1
J gene: TRBJ2-1

CDR3 protein: CASSLRDGDGYTF
CDR3 DNA: TGTGCCAGCAGCTTACGGGATGGCGATGGCTACACCTTC
D gene: NA
clone size: NA
V gene: TRBV7-3
J gene: TRBJ1-2

CDR3 protein: CASSHVNRDFFYNEQFF
CDR3 DNA: TGCGCCAGCAGTCACGTCAACCGGGACTTCTTCTACAATGAGCAGTTCTTC
D gene: NA
clone size: NA
V gene: TRBV23-1
J gene: TRBJ2-1

CDR3 protein: CASSQDGTLTDTQYF
CDR3 DNA: TGCGCCAGCAGCCAAGACGGGACACTCACAGATACGCAGTATTTT
D gene: NA
clone size: NA
V gene: TRBV4-3
J gene: TRBJ2-3

CDR3 protein: CASSLAAGNEQFF
CDR3 DNA: TGCGCCAGCAGCTTGGCCGCGGGGAATGAGCAGTTCTTC
D gene: NA
clone size: NA
V gene: TRBV5-1
J gene: TRBJ2-1

CDR3 protein: CASSGSGRPYEQYF
CDR3 DNA: TGTGCCAGCAGTGGTAGCGGGAGGCCCTACGAGCAGTACTTC
D gene: TRBD2
clone size: NA
V gene: TRBV9
J gene: TRBJ2-7

CDR3 protein: CASSILAGGSTGELFF
CDR3 DNA: TGTGCCAGCAGTATTCTAGCGGGAGGGAGCACCGGGGAGCTGTTTTTT
D gene: TRBD2
clone size: NA
V gene: TRBV28
J gene: TRBJ2-2

CDR3 protein: CASSNYQRSLINEQFF
CDR3 DNA: TGTGCCAGCAGCAATTACCAGCGGAGCCTGATCAATGAGCAGTTCTTC
D gene: NA
clone size: NA
V gene: TRBV7-9
J gene: TRBJ2-1

CDR3 protein: CASRSLLGFGINSNQPQHF
CDR3 DNA: TGTGCCAGCAGATCCTTACTGGGGTTTGGAATAAATAGCAATCAGCCCCAGCATTTT
D gene: NA
clone size: NA
V gene: TRBV27
J gene: TRBJ1-5

CDR3 protein: CASSPRPLETQYF
CDR3 DNA: TGTGCCAGCTCACCACGGCCGTTGGAGACCCAGTACTTC
D gene: NA
clone size: NA
V gene: TRBV18
J gene: TRBJ2-5

CDR3 protein: CASSLFAGDYEQYF
CDR3 DNA: TGTGCCAGCAGCTTGTTTGCGGGAGACTACGAGCAGTACTTC
D gene: TRBD2
clone size: NA
V gene: TRBV5-6
J gene: TRBJ2-7

CDR3 protein: CASSPPRGLGEQYF
CDR3 DNA: TGTGCCAGCTCACCACCGCGGGGCTTGGGGGAGCAGTACTTC
D gene: NA
clone size: NA
V gene: TRBV18
J gene: TRBJ2-7

CDR3 protein: CASSDGTSGLNEQFF
CDR3 DNA: TGTGCCAGCAGCGACGGGACTAGCGGGCTAAATGAGCAGTTCTTC
D gene: TRBD2
clone size: NA
V gene: TRBV9
J gene: TRBJ2-1

CDR3 protein: CASSKGTGRDETQYF
CDR3 DNA: TGTGCCAGCAGCAAAGGGACAGGGAGGGACGAGACCCAGTACTTC
D gene: TRBD1
clone size: NA
V gene: TRBV7-9
J gene: TRBJ2-5

CDR3 protein: CASSLKSGGFSYEQYF
CDR3 DNA: TGTGCCAGCAGCTTGAAGTCCGGGGGTTTTTCCTACGAGCAGTACTTC
D gene: NA
clone size: NA
V gene: TRBV5-6
J gene: TRBJ2-7

CDR3 protein: CASSPRPGGTGELFF
CDR3 DNA: TGTGCCAGCAGCCCCCGGCCCGGAGGTACCGGGGAGCTGTTTTTT
D gene: NA
clone size: NA
V gene: TRBV7-3
J gene: TRBJ2-2

CDR3 protein: CSALDNLEAFF
CDR3 DNA: TGCAGCGCCCTGGACAACCTTGAAGCTTTCTTT
D gene: NA
clone size: once
V gene: TRBV29-1
J gene: TRBJ1-1

CDR3 protein: CASSDFTDTQYF
CDR3 DNA: TGTGCCAGCAGTGACTTCACAGATACGCAGTATTTT
D gene: NA
clone size: NA
V gene: TRBV25-1
J gene: TRBJ2-3

CDR3 protein: CASGLAGNGYTF
CDR3 DNA: TGTGCTAGTGGTTTGGCAGGGAACGGCTACACCTTC
D gene: NA
clone size: NA
V gene: TRBV12-5
J gene: TRBJ1-2

CDR3 protein: CASSPLGLGNGNIQYF
CDR3 DNA: TGTGCCAGCTCACCACTCGGTTTAGGGAATGGAAACATTCAGTACTTC
D gene: NA
clone size: NA
V gene: TRBV18
J gene: TRBJ2-4

CDR3 protein: CASSASPGLEGEQYF
CDR3 DNA: TGTGCCAGCAGCGCCAGCCCGGGCCTGGAGGGCGAGCAGTACTTC
D gene: NA
clone size: NA
V gene: TRBV9
J gene: TRBJ2-7

CDR3 protein: CASSLYRVGDTEAFF
CDR3 DNA: TGTGCCAGCTCACTGTACAGGGTGGGGGACACTGAAGCTTTCTTT
D gene: NA
clone size: once
V gene: TRBV18
J gene: TRBJ1-1